The entry that follows covers one T cell receptor (beta chain) sequence. What it binds is unknown. This specimen comes from a study of CD8 T cells in ankylosing spondylitis. Libraries for TCR beta were made by quantitative 5'-RACE with molecular barcodes. In TCRdb, the 5' RACE reads were re-called with MiXCR into one record per CDR3 protein. The sample records 390,000 or so distinct CDR3 sequences, 20% to 25% being singletons. The CDR3 consists of 16 residues. CDR1 is LGHNA, CDR2 YSLEER, per germline. V was cut by 0 bases and J by 3 bases, with 11 bases left in between. Findings of the study overall: Clones tied to disease were said to be significantly enriched in matched ankylosing spondylitis synovial fluid. It appeared that ankylosing spondylitis blood was characterized by a TCR beta motif of several highly homologous variants.

The TCR comes from a male donor with ankylosing spondylitis. The specimen sequenced was blood, either unsorted or a sorted T cell fraction (not recorded which). J is TRBJ2-2 and V is TRBV4-3; D may be TRBD1 or TRBD2 (6 bases each). CDR3: CASSQDLGGHTGELFF. CDR3 nucleotide sequence: TGCGCCAGCAGCCAAGATCTCGGGGGCCACACCGGGGAGCTGTTTTTT.